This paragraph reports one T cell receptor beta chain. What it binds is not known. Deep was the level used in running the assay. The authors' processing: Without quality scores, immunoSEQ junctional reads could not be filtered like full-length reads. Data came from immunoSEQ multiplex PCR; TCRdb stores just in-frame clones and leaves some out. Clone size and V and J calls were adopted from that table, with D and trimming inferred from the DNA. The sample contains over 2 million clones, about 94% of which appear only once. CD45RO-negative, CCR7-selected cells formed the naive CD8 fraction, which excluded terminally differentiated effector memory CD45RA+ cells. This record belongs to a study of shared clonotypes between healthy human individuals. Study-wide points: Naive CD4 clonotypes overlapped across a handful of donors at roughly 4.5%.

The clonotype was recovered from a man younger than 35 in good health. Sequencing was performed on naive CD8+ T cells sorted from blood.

The chain's CDR3 is CASSPGGSGSSYEQYF. The CDR3 DNA follows: TGTGCCAGCAGCCCAGGGGGCAGCGGGAGCTCCTACGAGCAGTACTTC. This chain uses TRBV14 with TRBJ2-7, with D perhaps given as TRBD1 or TRBD2 (8 bases each). CDR3 length: 16 amino acids. V lost 4 bases, J lost 0 bases, and 16 bases lay in between. Germline CDR1 and CDR2: SGHDN and FVKESK.